Listed below are T cell receptor beta chains from one sample, sequenced in a study of blood T cell repertoires in COVID-19. Produced via immunoSEQ multiplex PCR; TCRdb's table is partial and in-frame only. The sample yields around 120,000 clones, roughly nine tenths seen once. The sample consisted of peripheral blood. These receptors all come from a woman aged 80 or older with acute or convalescent COVID-19. The CDR3 runs from the conserved cysteine through the conserved F or W.

TRBV29-1,CSVRPPGTGGYEQYF
TRBV24-1,CATSQRGYTGELFF
TRBV7-9,CASSAAGGLETQYF
TRBV5-1,CASSFSGGLNTEAFF
TRBV6-5,CASSYSSAGLNTEAFF
TRBV24-1,CATSDLPRAGELFF
TRBV6-5,CASTTSGGWETQYF
TRBV5-4,CASSLVRGTDTQYF
TRBV5-4,CASSFSGASTDTQYF
TRBV18,CASSPGTSGGRTLSTDTQYF
TRBV29-1,CSAGTGGKETQYF
TRBV2,CASSEERTGYGYTF
TRBV28,CASSQNKLLVNEKLFF